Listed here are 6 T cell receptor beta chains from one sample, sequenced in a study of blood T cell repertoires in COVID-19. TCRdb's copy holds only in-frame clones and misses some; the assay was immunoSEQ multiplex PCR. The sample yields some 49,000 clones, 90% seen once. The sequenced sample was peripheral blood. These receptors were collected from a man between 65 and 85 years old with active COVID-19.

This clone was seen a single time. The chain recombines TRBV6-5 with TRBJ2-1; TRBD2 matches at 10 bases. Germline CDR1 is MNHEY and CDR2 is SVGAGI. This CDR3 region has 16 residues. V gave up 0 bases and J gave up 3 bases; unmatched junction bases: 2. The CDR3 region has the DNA TGTGCCAGCAGTTACTCTCCTAGCGGGGGCTACAATGAGCAGTTCTTC. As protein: CASSYSPSGGYNEQFF.

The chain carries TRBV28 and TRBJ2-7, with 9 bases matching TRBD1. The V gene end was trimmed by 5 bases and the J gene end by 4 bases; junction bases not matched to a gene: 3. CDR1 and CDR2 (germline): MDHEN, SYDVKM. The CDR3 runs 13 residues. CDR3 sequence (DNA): TGTGCCAGCAGTAGGGGACAGGGATACGAGCAGTACTTC. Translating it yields CASSRGQGYEQYF. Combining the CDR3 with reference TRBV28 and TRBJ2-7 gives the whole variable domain DVKVTQSSRYLVKRTGEKVFLECVQDMDHENMFWYRQDPGLGLRLIYFSYDVKMKEKGDIPEGYSVSREKKERFSLILESASTNQTSMYLCASSRGQGYEQYFGPGTRLTVT.

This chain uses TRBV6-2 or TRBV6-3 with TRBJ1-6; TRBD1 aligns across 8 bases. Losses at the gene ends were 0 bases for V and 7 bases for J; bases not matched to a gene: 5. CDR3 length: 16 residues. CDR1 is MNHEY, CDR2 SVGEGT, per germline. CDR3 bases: TGTGCCAGCAGTTACTCCGGACAGGGCAGGAATTCACCCCTCCACTTT. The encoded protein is CASSYSGQGRNSPLHF.

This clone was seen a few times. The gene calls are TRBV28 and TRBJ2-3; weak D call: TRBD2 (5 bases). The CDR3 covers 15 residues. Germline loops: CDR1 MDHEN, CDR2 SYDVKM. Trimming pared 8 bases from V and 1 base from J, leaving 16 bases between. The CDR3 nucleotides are TGTGCCAGCCGGGGTGGCCTCGGGGGCACAGATACGCAGTATTTT. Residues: CASRGGLGGTDTQYF.

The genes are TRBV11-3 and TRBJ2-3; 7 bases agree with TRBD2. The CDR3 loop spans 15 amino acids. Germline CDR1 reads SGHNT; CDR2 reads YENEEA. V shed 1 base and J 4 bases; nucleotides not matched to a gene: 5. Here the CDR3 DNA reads TGTGCCAGCAGCTTAGCTAGCGGAGGGGCAGATACGCAGTATTTT. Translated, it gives CASSLASGGADTQYF.

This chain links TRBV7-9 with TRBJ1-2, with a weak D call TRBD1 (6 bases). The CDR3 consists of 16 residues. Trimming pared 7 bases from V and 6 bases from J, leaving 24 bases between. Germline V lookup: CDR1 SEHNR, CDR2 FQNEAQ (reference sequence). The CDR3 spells CASNAGVFETSNGYTF. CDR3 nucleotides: TGTGCCAGCAACGCAGGGGTGTTCGAGACATCAAATGGCTACACCTTC. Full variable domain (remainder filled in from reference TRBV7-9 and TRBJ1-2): DTGVSQNPRHKITKRGQNVTFRCDPISEHNRLYWYRQTLGQGPEFLTYFQNEAQLEKSRLLSDRFSAERPKGSFSTLEIQRTEQGDSAMYLCASNAGVFETSNGYTFGSGTRLTVV.